The clone carrying this T cell receptor beta chain was counted at least ten times. The antigen is not known. This sample is drawn from a study of T-cell reconstitution after alpha-beta-depleted transplantation in children. General study findings and limits: Surviving recipient T cells and thymic progenitors produced the high day-60 TCRbeta diversity seen in some patients.

V was cut by 0 bases and J by 3 bases, with 7 bases left in between. Germline CDR1 SGHRS, CDR2 YFSETQ. The CDR3 contains 14 residues. Unique molecular identifiers were incorporated into the prepared TCRbeta library. Using its own MiXCR run on the PCR reads, TCRdb lists one record per CDR3 protein. In the table there are about 76,000 distinct CDR3 sequences, less than 15% of which are singletons. The source of this sequence is a male patient between 2 and 10 years old who had a stem cell transplant for acute lymphoblastic leukemia, so the T cells may come from the graft donor. The rearrangement joins TRBV5-1 to TRBJ1-3; D remains ambiguous. The input for sequencing was PBMCs, mostly from graft donor cells, taken 180 days after TCRalphabeta/CD19-depleted stem cell transplant. The CDR3 loop reads CASSLEGRGNTIYF. The CDR3 DNA reads TGCGCCAGCAGCTTGGAAGGCCGTGGAAACACCATATATTTT.